This entry concerns a single TCR beta chain. Its antigen is as yet unknown. The data originate from a study of response to subunit inactivated influenza vaccine. This CDR3 is built from 16 residues. Deletions cut 2 bases from V and 0 bases from J, with 10 bases between. CDR1 and CDR2 (germline): SGHTA, FQGNSA. Whole-study findings and limits: With each seasonal influenza vaccination, the authors suggested, few new T cells are recruited.

MiXCR was run by TCRdb on the RT-PCR reads, yielding one entry per CDR3 protein. In the table there are 600,000 to 700,000 distinct CDR3 sequences, approximately 14% of which are singletons. Source: PBMCs from blood, taken approximately 15 days before vaccination. The sequence was collected from a man in his fifties who received an inactivated influenza vaccine. The chain recombines TRBV7-2 with TRBJ2-2; D possibly corresponds to TRBD1 (5 bases). The CDR3 region has the DNA TGTGCCAGCAGCTTAAATGACAGACCGAACACCGGGGAGCTGTTTTTT. Translating it yields CASSLNDRPNTGELFF.